These 13 T cell receptor beta chains share one sample of origin, sequenced in a study of identical twins. TCRdb re-called the 5' RACE reads with MiXCR, one entry per CDR3 protein. The sample holds 400,000 to 650,000 distinct CDR3 sequences; around 20% are singletons and the top ten take under 0.95%. These same data were also listed under a study on T cells expressing NK-cell markers.

Specimen: CD4+ T cells sorted from blood. These receptors originate from a woman between 18 and 29 years old in good health.

V usage is TRBV20-1 and J usage is TRBJ1-1; maybe TRBD1 (6 bases). V was cut by 1 base and J by 5 bases, with 17 bases left in between. This CDR3 spans 15 amino acids. Germline V gene data show CDR1 as DFQATT and CDR2 as SNEGSKA (reference sequence). The CDR3 region has the DNA TGCAGTGCTAGAGGACCGGGACAATCGGGTACTGAAGCTTTCTTT. Translation gives CSARGPGQSGTEAFF.

This clonotype was picked up a small number of times. The chain is built from TRBV6-1 and TRBJ1-4; a weak D match, TRBD1 (5 bases). CDR3 length: 16 amino acids. Germline CDR1 MNHNS, CDR2 SASEGT. Trimming cost V 7 bases and J 5 bases, with 20 bases left between them. The CDR3 sequence is CASKLRAGRGNEKLFF. As DNA, the CDR3 is TGTGCCAGCAAATTACGAGCGGGGCGCGGGAATGAAAAACTGTTTTTT.

This clonotype appeared a few times. This chain joins TRBV12-3 or TRBV12-4 and TRBJ1-2, with D unresolved. This CDR3 is 13 amino acids long. V lost 5 bases, J lost 8 bases, and 15 bases lay in between. The CDR3 bases are TGTGCCAGCAGTCTAGGGTCTATGGGGGGCTACACCTTC. It specifies CASSLGSMGGYTF.

This clonotype was picked up a small number of times. V is TRBV4-1 and J is TRBJ2-7, with a possible D match to TRBD1 (6 bases). CDR1 is MGHRA and CDR2 is YSYEKL in the germline V gene. V was clipped by 4 bases and J by 4 bases, with 17 bases between them. The CDR3 length is 15 residues. The CDR3 reads CASSRQTGREYEQYF. CDR3 in DNA: TGCGCCAGCAGCCGACAGACAGGCCGCGAATACGAGCAGTACTTC.

This clonotype was counted many times. The rearrangement links TRBV20-1 to TRBJ2-3, with 14 bases that match TRBD2. The CDR3 sequence is 17 residues long. The V gene end was trimmed by 1 base and the J gene end by 0 bases; junction bases not matched to a gene: 3. Germline values: CDR1 DFQATT, CDR2 SNEGSKA (reference sequence). Here the CDR3 DNA reads TGCAGTGCTAGAGCGACTAGCGGGAGGGGTAGCACAGATACGCAGTATTTT. Translated, it gives CSARATSGRGSTDTQYF.

A few counts support this clonotype. The rearrangement joins TRBV7-2 to TRBJ2-1; 10 nucleotides match TRBD2. CDR3 length: 16 amino acids. Germline-derived CDR1 and CDR2 are SGHTA and FQGNSA. V lost 2 bases and J lost 6; bases outside the gene matches: 7. The CDR3 loop reads CASSLRRTSGPNEQFF. The CDR3 nucleotides read TGTGCCAGCAGCTTACGGCGGACTAGCGGACCCAATGAGCAGTTCTTC.

A few counts support this clonotype. V gene TRBV30 combines with J gene TRBJ1-5; D is perhaps TRBD1 (6 bases). The V and J ends lost 3 bases and 7 bases respectively, with 10 bases between them. CDR1 is GTSNPN, CDR2 SVGIG, per germline (reference sequence). The CDR3 is 12 amino acids. The CDR3 spells CAWSPGAQPQHF. In nucleotides, the CDR3 is TGTGCCTGGAGCCCAGGGGCCCAGCCCCAGCATTTT.

There are many counts of this clonotype. CDR3 sequence: CSASWVSFGTDTQYF. The CDR3 DNA sequence: TGCAGTGCTAGTTGGGTTAGCTTTGGCACAGATACGCAGTATTTT. The chain uses TRBV20-1 and TRBJ2-3; D is unresolved. The germline V gene encodes CDR1 DFQATT and CDR2 SNEGSKA (reference sequence). The V gene lost 3 bases and the J gene lost 1 base, with 14 bases spanning the gap. The CDR3 covers 15 residues.

The chain combines TRBV5-4 with TRBJ2-2; D perhaps matches TRBD2 (6 bases). V lost 1 base and J lost 5, with 15 bases in between. The CDR3 is made up of 16 amino acids. The germline V gene has CDR1 SGHNT and CDR2 YYREEE (reference sequence). CDR3 in DNA: TGTGCCAGCAGCTTGTTGCGGGGCGAGAGGACCGGGGAGCTGTTTTTT. This sequence encodes CASSLLRGERTGELFF.

The count of this clonotype is one. This chain uses TRBV4-1 with TRBJ2-3; the D is unclear. CDR1 is MGHRA and CDR2 is YSYEKL in the germline V gene. V lost 0 bases to trimming and J lost 0 bases, with 13 bases between them. This CDR3 is 17 amino acids long. CDR3 amino acids: CASSQELRVHSTDTQYF. The DNA for the CDR3 is TGCGCCAGCAGCCAAGAATTAAGGGTCCATAGCACAGATACGCAGTATTTT.

The CDR3 DNA follows: TGTGCCAGCAGTACCAAGCCGACAGGCACCGGGGAGCTGTTTTTT. This codes for CASSTKPTGTGELFF. The rearrangement links TRBV27 to TRBJ2-2; D might be TRBD1 (6 bases). V dropped 5 bases and J dropped 4 bases, with 14 bases sitting between them. CDR3 length: 15 amino acids. Germline CDR1 reads MNHEY; CDR2 reads SMNVEV (reference sequence).

This rearrangement joins TRBV20-1 to TRBJ2-7, with D uncertain. Germline lookup yields CDR1 DFQATT and CDR2 SNEGSKA (reference sequence). The V end was cut by 7 bases, the J end by 0 bases, with 13 bases between. The CDR3 spans 13 residues. This CDR3 is CSVGGPASYEQYF. As DNA, the CDR3 is TGCAGTGTGGGTGGGCCGGCCTCCTACGAGCAGTACTTC.

In this sample, this clonotype turned up a few times. The genes are TRBV3-1 and TRBJ2-7; 11 bases line up with TRBD2. There are 16 residues in the CDR3. CDR1 and CDR2 (germline): LGHDT, YNNKEL (reference sequence). The trim removed 4 bases at V and 1 base at J, leaving 6 bases unmatched. The DNA for the CDR3 is TGTGCCAGCAGCCGAGGACTAGCGGGCCTTTCCTACGAGCAGTACTTC. Translating gives CASSRGLAGLSYEQYF.